The clone carrying this TCR beta chain was seen at least ten times. The TCRbeta library incorporated unique molecular identifiers. TCRdb called the PCR reads again in MiXCR, with one record for every CDR3 protein. The sample contains hundreds of thousands of distinct CDR3 sequences, roughly 17% of which appear only once. With 5 bases removed from V and 0 bases from J, the gap between germline ends came to 10 bases. The V gene's germline CDR1 is MNHNS and CDR2 SASEGT. This CDR3 has 14 residues. The data stem from a study of T-cell reconstitution after alpha-beta-depleted transplantation in children. The sequence derives from a human donor who donated a stem cell graft to a child with acute myeloid leukemia. This sample comprised PBMCs from the stem cell graft donor, obtained from the stem cell graft. J is TRBJ1-1 and V is TRBV6-1; D remains unclear. The CDR3 sequence is CASSPDGMNTEAFF. The CDR3 nucleotides are TGTGCCAGCAGTCCTGACGGAATGAACACTGAAGCTTTCTTT.